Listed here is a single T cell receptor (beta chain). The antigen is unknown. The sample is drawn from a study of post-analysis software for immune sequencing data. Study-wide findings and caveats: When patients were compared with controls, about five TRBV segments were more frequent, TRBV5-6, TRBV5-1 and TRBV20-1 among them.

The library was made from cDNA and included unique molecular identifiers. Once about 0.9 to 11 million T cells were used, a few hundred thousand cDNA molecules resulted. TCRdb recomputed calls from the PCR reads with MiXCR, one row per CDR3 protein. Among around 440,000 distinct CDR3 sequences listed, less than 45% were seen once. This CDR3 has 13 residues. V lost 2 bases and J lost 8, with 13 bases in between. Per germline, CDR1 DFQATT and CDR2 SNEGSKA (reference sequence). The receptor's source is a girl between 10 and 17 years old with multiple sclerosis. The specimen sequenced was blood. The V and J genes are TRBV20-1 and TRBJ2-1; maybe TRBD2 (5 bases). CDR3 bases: TGCAGTGCTAGAAAGACTATGGCGTATGAGCAGTTCTTC. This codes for CSARKTMAYEQFF.